The source of this TCR beta chain is a study of T cells in localized non-small cell lung cancer (TCRdb year 2020). With regard to the full study: The study analyzed T cell repertoires of hundreds of early-stage NSCLC patients, comparing tumors and uninvolved tumor-adjacent lungs. The cohort was made up of 200 to 250 treatment-naive NSCLC patients whose localized lung tumors had been resected. Of the NSCLC patients, about 130 were male and some 97 were female, and the mean age was approximately 66 years. The research as a whole found: A median of 57 of the top 100 tumor clones were detected in paired uninvolved adjacent lung, and about 29 of these tumor clones were also found among the top 100 clones of the paired uninvolved adjacent lung. Higher T cell density in blood was associated with longer overall survival, whereas higher clonality in adjacent lung was associated with shorter survival. Because multi-region tumor sequencing was not performed, intratumor heterogeneity could not be ruled out. Because the study design was exploratory, TCR variables were selected using unadjusted p-values without false-discovery rate correction. Uninvolved tumor-adjacent lung showed the highest T cell clonality, higher than tumor, which suggests more focused antigenic responses in the uninvolved tumor-adjacent lung.

Details on this clone: The clone's antigen remains unknown. Base qualities are not recorded, but no much larger clone differs from it by a single base.

The trim is 5 bases for V and 6 bases for J, with a gap of 19 bases between the germline ends. The CDR3 holds 16 amino acids from the cysteine to the phenylalanine. Solely the CDR3 DNA is kept, with 48 bases framed from the first base. The germline V gene sets CDR1 to SGHTA and CDR2 to FQGNSA. At diagnosis, peripheral blood, uninvolved tumor-adjacent lung and tumor were collected and were preserved as a mix of fresh-frozen and FFPE material. Blood samples were analyzed as peripheral blood mononuclear cells for TCR repertoire profiling. The immunoSEQ Assay was used to sequence TCR beta CDR3 regions from DNA. The study's processing was this. T cell density was computed as TCR beta template counts normalized to usable DNA estimated by amplifying housekeeping genes. The preseqR package was used to estimate richness by extrapolating to 400,000 templates for PBMC samples and to 120,000 templates for tissue samples. Clonality was calculated as one minus Pielou's evenness. Tissue-enriched TCRs were identified by differential abundance testing using productive amino-acid clonotypes, minimum total count 5 and alpha 0.1. The Jaccard Index and the Morisita Overlap Index were used to measure how much the repertoires overlapped between compartments. GLIPH clustered TCR beta CDR3s with public tetramer-defined viral CDR3s; viral motifs required at least three viral sequences plus V-gene enrichment. Not all clones reach the TCRdb copy of this immuneACCESS table, which keeps in-frame sequences only. Checked studies attribute under half of the gap to unresolved V genes and leave the rest unexplained. That table supplies the V and J calls and clone size; D and trimming were determined from the DNA. Recorded for this sample are about 23,000 clones; roughly nine tenths of them occurred a single time. The ten largest clones add up to 10% to 15% of the sample.

The rearranged segments are TRBV7-2 and TRBJ2-2; the D call could be TRBD1 or TRBD2, with each sharing 6 bases. This clonotype was sampled from a male donor at least 60 years old with stage I lung adenocarcinoma. The input for sequencing was peripheral blood, taken before any cancer treatment. CDR3 region: CASSLGGRGAPGELFF. The DNA sequence reads TGTGCCAGCAGCCTCGGGGGCCGTGGTGCCCCCGGGGAGCTGTTTTTT.